The 28 T cell receptor beta chains given below trace back to one sample, sequenced in a study of identical twins. In TCRdb, the 5' RACE reads were re-called with MiXCR into one record per CDR3 protein. The sample yields approximately 600,000 distinct CDR3 sequences, just under 10% seen once. These records were also assigned to another study, of yellow fever vaccine responses in identical twins.

Sequenced sample: PBMCs. The receptors were gathered from a woman younger than 35 in good health.

This clonotype was seen a handful of times. This chain joins TRBV27 and TRBJ2-1; tentatively, D is TRBD2 (6 bases). Trimming took 7 bases from V and 8 from J, leaving 15 bases between them. Per the germline V gene, CDR1 is MNHEY and CDR2 is SMNVEV (reference sequence). The CDR3 length is 13 residues. The CDR3 region has the DNA TGTGCCAGCACCTCCGGGACTTTCCATGAGCAGTTCTTC. It encodes CASTSGTFHEQFF.

DNA for the CDR3: TGCAGTGCTAGAGAGTCCCTCCTTTTAGGAACTAGCGGGAGTCACCGTCTTTGCGAGCAGTACTTC. Its protein is CSARESLLLGTSGSHRLCEQYF. This chain uses TRBV20-1 with TRBJ2-7; 11 bases line up with TRBD2. The CDR3 contains 22 residues. The trim removed 0 bases at V and 6 bases at J, leaving 28 bases unmatched. Germline V gene sequence: CDR1 DFQATT, CDR2 SNEGSKA (reference sequence).

This sequence joins TRBV6-4 and TRBJ1-1; 7 bases agree with TRBD1. V trimming: 4 bases; J trimming: 8 bases; junction bases outside the gene matches: 7. Germline values: CDR1 MRHNA, CDR2 SNTAGT. The CDR3 is 13 residues long. CDR3 DNA: TGTGCCAGCAGTGGGTCAAGGGGGCAGGAAGCTTTCTTT. Encoded protein: CASSGSRGQEAFF.

This clonotype was seen a few times. This sequence joins TRBV7-2 and TRBJ2-1; perhaps D is TRBD1 or TRBD2 (6 bases each). This CDR3 has 16 amino acids. The ends were cut back, 5 bases at V and 7 bases at J, with 21 bases in the middle. Germline V gene sequence: CDR1 SGHTA, CDR2 FQGNSA. CDR3 sequence (DNA): TGTGCCAGCAGCCGCGGAGGGGGAGGTAATGTTAATGAGCAGTTCTTC. Residues: CASSRGGGGNVNEQFF.

This clonotype came up many times. The V and J genes are TRBV7-9 and TRBJ1-6, with D uncertain. CDR3 size: 14 residues. Trimming took 0 bases from V and 4 from J, leaving 4 bases between them. Germline V gives CDR1 SEHNR, CDR2 FQNEAQ (reference sequence). The CDR3 DNA reads as TGTGCCAGCAGCTTAGCAGGTTATAATTCACCCCTCCACTTT. As protein: CASSLAGYNSPLHF.

At least ten counts were recorded for this clonotype. The chain links TRBV5-1 to TRBJ2-3, with a tentative D call TRBD2 (6 bases). Between the trimmed V and J ends, which lost 3 bases and 3 bases, there was a span of 11 bases. The CDR3 is 14 amino acids. Germline V gene sequence: CDR1 SGHRS, CDR2 YFSETQ. Here the CDR3 reads CASSWGRGTDTQYF. The CDR3 nucleotides are TGCGCCAGCAGCTGGGGACGGGGGACAGATACGCAGTATTTT.

This clonotype was observed at least ten times. The rearrangement joins TRBV5-1 to TRBJ2-3; TRBD2 agrees at 11 bases. V lost 0 bases to trimming and J lost 1 base; unmatched junction nucleotides: 16. Per the germline V gene, CDR1 is SGHRS and CDR2 is YFSETQ. This CDR3 is 21 amino acids long. Written as DNA, the CDR3 is TGCGCCAGCAGCTTGGCGGTCCTTAGCGGGGGGGCTAAGTTCGGCACAGATACGCAGTATTTT. Amino acids: CASSLAVLSGGAKFGTDTQYF.

This clonotype was detected a few times. This chain joins TRBV7-2 and TRBJ2-1; D unclear. The CDR3 has 15 amino acids. The V end was cut by 5 bases, the J end by 4 bases, with 15 bases between. The germline gives CDR1 SGHTA, CDR2 FQGNSA. The CDR3 protein is CASSLDPGVYNEQFF. The CDR3 nucleotides read TGTGCCAGCAGCCTCGATCCCGGAGTTTACAATGAGCAGTTCTTC.

This clonotype was seen ten or more times. The chain is built from TRBV28 and TRBJ2-1; TRBD2 aligns across 11 bases. The CDR3 is 16 amino acids. The V segment lost 5 bases and the J segment 7 bases; nucleotides outside the gene matches: 10. CDR1 is MDHEN and CDR2 is SYDVKM in the germline V gene. Here the CDR3 reads CASSGIAGGGWNEQFF. The CDR3 nucleotides are TGTGCCAGCAGTGGGATAGCGGGAGGGGGTTGGAATGAGCAGTTCTTC.

This clonotype came up a few times. One end of the junction varies from germline; a read error may be responsible. This chain links TRBV6-1 with TRBJ2-6; D remains ambiguous. Germline loops: CDR1 MNHNS, CDR2 SASEGT. The CDR3 sequence is 16 residues long. This chain's CDR3 is CASSEAGVSGANVLTF. CDR3 DNA sequence: TGTGCCAGCAGCGAAGCTGGAGTCTCTGGGGCCAACGTCCTGACTTTC.

This clonotype was observed many times. This chain uses TRBV4-1 with TRBJ2-7, with 12 nucleotides matching TRBD2. V shed 4 bases and J 3 bases; nucleotides not matched to a gene: 4. Germline CDR1 and CDR2: MGHRA and YSYEKL. The CDR3 has 15 amino acids. The CDR3 DNA sequence: TGCGCCAGCAGCCTAGGGACTAGCGGGCTCTACGAGCAGTACTTC. Protein sequence: CASSLGTSGLYEQYF.

This clonotype occurred a few times. This chain joins TRBV6-2 or TRBV6-3 and TRBJ2-1, with D possibly being TRBD1 (5 bases). The V end lost 6 bases, the J end lost 4 bases, and 19 bases lay between the germline ends. The CDR3 runs to 16 residues. Germline CDR1 and CDR2: MNHEY and SVGEGT. CDR3: CASRTDRSLRYNEQFF. CDR3 nucleotides: TGTGCCAGCAGAACCGACAGAAGCTTAAGATACAATGAGCAGTTCTTC.

J is TRBJ1-2 and V is TRBV7-2; D is perhaps TRBD1 (6 bases). The V end lost 5 bases, the J end lost 8 bases, and 12 bases lay between the germline ends. The CDR3 extends over 12 amino acids. The germline CDR1 and CDR2 sequences are SGHTA and FQGNSA. CDR3: CASSQTGYGYTF. The CDR3 coding sequence is TGTGCCAGCAGCCAAACAGGGTACGGCTACACCTTC.

This chain joins TRBV7-9 and TRBJ2-7; the match to TRBD1 covers 8 bases. CDR3 length equals 16 residues. Germline V gives CDR1 SEHNR, CDR2 FQNEAQ (reference sequence). J gave up 3 bases and V 1 base, and 8 bases lay outside the gene matches. The CDR3 region has the DNA TGTGCCAGCAGCTTAGTCCCAGGGGGCGCGAACTACGAGCAGTACTTC. Encoded protein: CASSLVPGGANYEQYF.

The chain combines TRBV28 with TRBJ2-7; D not resolved. The CDR3 loop spans 13 amino acids. Germline lookup yields CDR1 MDHEN and CDR2 SYDVKM. With 6 bases removed from V and 0 bases from J, the gap between germline ends came to 9 bases. The CDR3 loop reads CASRMSISYEQYF. CDR3 nucleotides: TGTGCCAGCAGGATGAGTATCTCCTACGAGCAGTACTTC.

This clonotype occurred many times. The genes are TRBV5-1 and TRBJ2-3; 7 bases match TRBD1. Germline CDR1 and CDR2: SGHRS and YFSETQ. V trimming: 0 bases; J trimming: 6 bases; junction bases outside the gene matches: 7. CDR3 length equals 15 residues. The CDR3 bases are TGCGCCAGCAGCTTGGCCGGGACAGTCACGGATACGCAGTATTTT. Its protein is CASSLAGTVTDTQYF.

A word on this clonotype: A much larger clone differs by one base, so this may be a read error. The chain has TRBV6-2 or TRBV6-3 and TRBJ2-3; 12 bases line up with TRBD2. V gave up 6 bases and J gave up 4 bases; unmatched junction bases: 2. Germline loops: CDR1 MNHEY, CDR2 SVGEGT. The CDR3 is 14 amino acids. This CDR3 is CASRTSGGADTQYF. The CDR3 DNA follows: TGTGCCAGCAGGACTAGCGGGGGCGCAGATACGCAGTATTTT.

In this sample, this clonotype turned up a few times. The V gene is TRBV11-2, the J gene TRBJ2-3; 12 bases fit TRBD2. CDR3 size: 17 residues. Germline CDR1 SGHAT, CDR2 FQNNGV. V shed 8 bases and J 4 bases; nucleotides not matched to a gene: 13. This CDR3 reads CASLAGGILSAADTQYF. CDR3 coding DNA: TGTGCCAGCCTAGCGGGAGGGATTCTTAGCGCGGCAGATACGCAGTATTTT.

This clonotype occurred many times. The rearrangement links TRBV12-3 or TRBV12-4 to TRBJ2-1; 8 nucleotides line up with TRBD2. J lost 0 bases, V lost 9 bases, and 1 base had no gene match. The CDR3 has 13 residues. CDR3 bases: TGTGCCAGTGGGACTAGCTCCTACAATGAGCAGTTCTTC. Protein sequence: CASGTSSYNEQFF.

This clonotype showed up just a few times. This chain uses TRBV25-1 with TRBJ1-4, with 8 nucleotides matching TRBD1. Germline trimming cut 5 bases from V and 8 bases from J; bases unmatched to any gene: 10. The germline gives CDR1 MGHDK, CDR2 SYGVNS. The CDR3 spans 15 residues. The CDR3 nucleotides read TGTGCCAGCAGTCCGACGGACAGGGAAAGAGAAAAACTGTTTTTT. This gives the protein CASSPTDREREKLFF.

In this sample, this clonotype turned up a few times. The V call is TRBV2, the J call TRBJ2-7; TRBD1 matches 7 bases. Looked up from germline, CDR1 is SNHLY and CDR2 is FYNNEI. CDR3 size: 14 residues. Unmatched junction bases numbered 9, after V lost 4 bases and J lost 6 bases. The DNA of the CDR3 is TGTGCCAGCAGTGTGTGGAAGGGGGCGGGCGAGCAGTACTTC. This codes for CASSVWKGAGEQYF.

This clonotype has at least ten counts. This chain connects TRBV7-2 to TRBJ2-7, with D possibly being TRBD1 (6 bases). Germline assignment: CDR1 SGHTA and CDR2 FQGNSA. V was clipped by 3 bases and J by 6 bases, with 9 bases between them. This CDR3 spans 12 amino acids. The CDR3 loop is CASSFTGTEQYF. CDR3 sequence (DNA): TGTGCCAGCAGCTTTACAGGGACCGAGCAGTACTTC. Using reference TRBV7-2 and TRBJ2-7 for the parts outside the CDR3, the full variable domain is GAGVSQSPSNKVTEKGKDVELRCDPISGHTALYWYRQSLGQGLEFLIYFQGNSAPDKSGLPSDRFSAERTGGSVSTLTIQRTQQEDSAVYLCASSFTGTEQYFGPGTRLTVT.

The chain employs TRBV24-1 and TRBJ2-3; D gene ambiguous. The CDR3 spans 14 residues. Trimming removed 0 bases from V and 10 bases from J, with 13 bases in between. CDR1 is KGHDR and CDR2 is SFDVKD in the germline V gene. CDR3 DNA sequence: TGTGCCACCAGTGATTTGGCCCCTGGTTCGGCGCAGTATTTT. It translates to CATSDLAPGSAQYF.

The chain recombines TRBV20-1 with TRBJ2-2; D remains unclear. V was trimmed by 0 bases and J by 0 bases, leaving 11 bases between them. Per germline, CDR1 DFQATT and CDR2 SNEGSKA (reference sequence). CDR3 length: 16 residues. This CDR3 reads CSARDLGSANTGELFF. The CDR3 DNA reads as TGCAGTGCTAGAGATCTGGGCTCGGCGAACACCGGGGAGCTGTTTTTT.

This clonotype has only a few counts. The J gene is TRBJ2-5, the V gene TRBV6-6; D is undetermined. The CDR3 runs 11 residues. The germline V gene encodes CDR1 MNHNY and CDR2 SVGAGI (reference sequence). V dropped 6 bases and J dropped 5 bases, with 7 bases sitting between them. Written as DNA, the CDR3 is TGTGCCAGCAGCGCCCCGGAGACCCAGTACTTC. Translating it yields CASSAPETQYF.

This clonotype showed up just a few times. V gene TRBV29-1 combines with J gene TRBJ2-1; 11 positions match TRBD1. The CDR3 is 13 amino acids. Per germline, CDR1 SQVTM and CDR2 ANQGSEA. Trimming removed 5 bases from V and 6 bases from J; junction bases left unmatched: 3. CDR3 residues: CSVPGTGGNEQFF. In nucleotides, the CDR3 is TGCAGCGTTCCCGGGACAGGGGGCAATGAGCAGTTCTTC.

The genes are TRBV11-2 and TRBJ2-5, with 8 bases aligning to TRBD1. Germline V lookup: CDR1 SGHAT, CDR2 FQNNGV. The V gene end was trimmed by 1 base and the J gene end by 0 bases; junction bases not matched to a gene: 1. There are 15 residues in the CDR3. The CDR3, as DNA: TGTGCCAGCAGCTTAGGGGACAGGAACCAAGAGACCCAGTACTTC. It encodes CASSLGDRNQETQYF. Full variable domain (missing parts from reference TRBV11-2 and TRBJ2-5): EAGVAQSPRYKIIEKRQSVAFWCNPISGHATLYWYQQILGQGPKLLIQFQNNGVVDDSQLPKDRFSAERLKGVDSTLKIQPAKLEDSAVYLCASSLGDRNQETQYFGPGTRLLVL.

This clonotype occurred a few times. The chain links TRBV10-2 to TRBJ2-1; D gene ambiguous. Germline values: CDR1 WSHSY, CDR2 SAAADI. There are 11 residues in the CDR3. Trimming shortened V by 10 bases and J by 3 bases, and 7 bases separated the two germline ends. CDR3 in amino acids: CATLYYNEQFF. Written as DNA, the CDR3 is TGCGCCACCTTATACTACAATGAGCAGTTCTTC.